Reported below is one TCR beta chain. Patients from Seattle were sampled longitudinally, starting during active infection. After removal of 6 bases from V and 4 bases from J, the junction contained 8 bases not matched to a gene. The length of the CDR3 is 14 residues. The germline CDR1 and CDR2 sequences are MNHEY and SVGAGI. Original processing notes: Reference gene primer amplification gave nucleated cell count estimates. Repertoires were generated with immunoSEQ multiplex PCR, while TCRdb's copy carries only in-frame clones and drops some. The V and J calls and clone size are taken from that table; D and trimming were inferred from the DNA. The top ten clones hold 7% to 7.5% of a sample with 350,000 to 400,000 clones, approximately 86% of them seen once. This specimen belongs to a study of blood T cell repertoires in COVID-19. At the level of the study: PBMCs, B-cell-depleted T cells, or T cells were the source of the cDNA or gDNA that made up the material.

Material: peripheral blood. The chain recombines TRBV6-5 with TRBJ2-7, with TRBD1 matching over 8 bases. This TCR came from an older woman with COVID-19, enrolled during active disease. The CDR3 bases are TGTGCCAGCAGCCAGGACAGGGTGGTGTACGAGCAGTACTTC. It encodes CASSQDRVVYEQYF.